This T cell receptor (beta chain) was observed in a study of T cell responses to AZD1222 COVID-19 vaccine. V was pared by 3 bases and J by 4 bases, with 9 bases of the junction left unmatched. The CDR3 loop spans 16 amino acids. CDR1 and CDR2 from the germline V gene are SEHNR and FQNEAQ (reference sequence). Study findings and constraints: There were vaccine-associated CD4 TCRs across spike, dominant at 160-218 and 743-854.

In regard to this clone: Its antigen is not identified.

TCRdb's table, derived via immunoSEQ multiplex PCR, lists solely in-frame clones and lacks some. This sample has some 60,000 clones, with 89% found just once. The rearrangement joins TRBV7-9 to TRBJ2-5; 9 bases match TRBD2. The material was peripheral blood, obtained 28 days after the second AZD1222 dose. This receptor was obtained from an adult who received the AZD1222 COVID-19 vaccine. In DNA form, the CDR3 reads TGTGCCAGCAGCTTTGCTATAGCGGGAGACGGAGAGACCCAGTACTTC. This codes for CASSFAIAGDGETQYF.